This T cell receptor (beta chain) was identified in a study of T cells in Graves' hyperthyroidism and ophthalmopathy (dated by TCRdb to about 2019). Describing the broader study: Peripheral blood was sampled at the time of initial diagnosis, prior to any treatment. To identify TCR V-J signatures that set the groups apart, the researchers used a discovery cohort of 95 to 100 patients, made up of 43 with Graves' ophthalmopathy and 57 with stable Graves' hyperthyroidism. According to the paper, TCR Vbeta CDR3 sequencing was carried out on 135 peripheral blood samples, which came from around 43 ophthalmopathy, about 75 hyperthyroidism and roughly 17 progressor patients. In several Graves' hyperthyroidism patients, the study also compared T-cell repertoires from thyroid tissue with T-cell repertoires from blood. The 90 to 100 discovery patients were randomly divided into training and test sets at a 7:3 ratio. Following sampling, methimazole starting at 30 mg daily was given to hyperthyroidism patients, and high-dose intravenous methylprednisolone was given to ophthalmopathy patients. An independent validation cohort of around 19 hyperthyroidism patients and about 16 patients who later progressed to ophthalmopathy tested prospective prediction of ophthalmopathy. Study-wide findings and limitations: No statistical method was used to fix the sample size in advance, and group allocation was not hidden from the investigators. In validation, the model predicted progression to ophthalmopathy a median of approximately 6.6 months before onset, with roughly 68% sensitivity and nearly 75% specificity. Blood samples also contained most of the expanded thyroid clonotypes (frequency above 0.001), which suggests that blood repertoires may reflect thyroid immune responses. Ophthalmopathy was separated from stable hyperthyroidism by a 13 V-J signature model, with around 90% sensitivity and about 81% specificity obtained in cross-validation and 80%/75% obtained in testing.

Moderately to severely active disease, a Clinical Activity Score of at least 3, a NOSPECS grade of at least 4, and a duration under 3 months were present in ophthalmopathy patients. Exclusion was applied to patients with uncontrolled infections, other autoimmune diseases, pregnancy or lactation. Clinical symptoms, serum thyroxine and TRAb, thyroid ultrasound, and orbital computed tomography formed the basis for the diagnoses. PBMCs were separated from roughly 9.6 ml of fresh peripheral blood using Ficoll-Paque density gradient centrifugation. Total RNA was extracted with Trizol reagent, and quality was checked on an Agilent 2100 Bioanalyzer. The sample holds many counts of this clonotype. The antigen it binds to is not known. Within one base of it there is no much larger clone, and no base qualities were kept. The germline V and J ends show losses of 6 bases and 7 bases respectively, and no gene match explains 6 bases of the junction. CDR1 and CDR2 (SNHLY, FYNNEI) derive from the germline V gene. Measured from the cysteine to the phenylalanine, the CDR3 is 13 residues long. CDR3 DNA only is kept here, 39 bases in frame from base 1.

The TCR beta CDR3 regions were amplified from RNA transcripts. A first-round RT-PCR of the TCR CDR3 used the HTBI primer set with the Qiagen OneStep RT-PCR kit. The libraries were constructed in a second round of multiplex PCR and then size-selected and purified. Sequencing of the libraries was done on an Illumina HiSeq2000 using paired-end 100 bp reads. The authors' pipeline ran thus. SOAPnuke was used to process the raw data, throwing out any read that contained adapters or uncalled bases, had a mean Phred below 15, or lacked an exact constant-primer or identifier match. COPE v1.2.5 was used to merge high-quality paired reads, and clonotypes were defined as unique nucleotide sequences. Clonotypes were aligned to IMGT TRBV, TRBD and TRBJ reference segments using MiTCR v1.1. Analysis was restricted to V-J combinations with a frequency above 0.0001, which covered 98% to 99.2% of repertoires. A TCS score was defined as the ratio of F50 (clonal expansion) to E x V (chaos), with BLOSUM62-based TCRdist applied between CDR3 peptides within each V-J. Welch's t-statistics and random forest reduced around 510 V-J features to roughly 13, which were used in a naive Bayes classifier (R e1071). TCRdb took the public reads, trimmed them with fastp at Q25, ran MiXCR for clone calling and kept in-frame beta chains. Rows are unified per CDR3 protein, each entry keeping the most common DNA and genes. TCRdb, rather than the study authors, made the V and J calls. This sample holds roughly 400,000 distinct CDR3 sequences; more than 13% were observed only once. Around 28% of the sample belongs to the ten largest clones.

The clonotype originates from a man aged 50 to 60 with Graves' ophthalmopathy. Sequencing was performed on blood. The rearrangement combines TRBV2 with TRBJ2-1, and 7 junction bases match TRBD2. The DNA reads TGTGCCAGCAGCGCGGGAGCGGGTAATGAGCAGTTCTTC. This sequence encodes CASSAGAGNEQFF.